This paragraph reports one TCR beta chain. The data derive from a study of blood T cells in healthy people across ages. This CDR3 region has 15 residues. Germline V gives CDR1 SGHRS, CDR2 YFSETQ. V shed 1 base and J shed 10 bases, with 20 bases lying between them. Combining a sample-barcoded 5' primer with a J-beta primer mix, a second PCR ran for 7 to 11 cycles. Each CDR3 protein is one row after TCRdb ran MiXCR on the 5' RACE reads. Counted here are roughly 1.9 million distinct CDR3 sequences, 30% to 40% occurring once; the ten biggest clones make up about 23%. The chain is built from TRBV5-1 and TRBJ2-5; D possibly corresponds to TRBD2 (7 bases). The sequence was collected from a human donor in good health. Source material: blood. The CDR3 loop is CASSLFGGGPEGQYF. DNA of the CDR3: TGCGCCAGCAGCTTGTTTGGGGGGGGCCCAGAGGGCCAGTACTTC.